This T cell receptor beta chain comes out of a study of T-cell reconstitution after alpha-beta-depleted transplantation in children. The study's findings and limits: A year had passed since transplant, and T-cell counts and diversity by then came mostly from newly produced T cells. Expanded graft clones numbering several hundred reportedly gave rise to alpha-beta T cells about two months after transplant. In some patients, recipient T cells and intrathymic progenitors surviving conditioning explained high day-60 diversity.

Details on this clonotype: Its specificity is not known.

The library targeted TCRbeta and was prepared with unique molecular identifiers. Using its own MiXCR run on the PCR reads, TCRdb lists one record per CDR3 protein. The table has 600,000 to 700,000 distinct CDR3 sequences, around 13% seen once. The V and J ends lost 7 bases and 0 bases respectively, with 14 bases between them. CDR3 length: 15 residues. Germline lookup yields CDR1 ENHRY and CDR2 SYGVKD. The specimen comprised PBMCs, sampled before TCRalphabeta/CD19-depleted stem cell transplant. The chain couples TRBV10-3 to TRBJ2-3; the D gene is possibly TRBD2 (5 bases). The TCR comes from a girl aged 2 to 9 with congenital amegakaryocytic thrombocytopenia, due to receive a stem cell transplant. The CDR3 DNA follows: TGTGCCATCAAATCCGGACGGACTAGCACAGATACGCAGTATTTT. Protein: CAIKSGRTSTDTQYF.